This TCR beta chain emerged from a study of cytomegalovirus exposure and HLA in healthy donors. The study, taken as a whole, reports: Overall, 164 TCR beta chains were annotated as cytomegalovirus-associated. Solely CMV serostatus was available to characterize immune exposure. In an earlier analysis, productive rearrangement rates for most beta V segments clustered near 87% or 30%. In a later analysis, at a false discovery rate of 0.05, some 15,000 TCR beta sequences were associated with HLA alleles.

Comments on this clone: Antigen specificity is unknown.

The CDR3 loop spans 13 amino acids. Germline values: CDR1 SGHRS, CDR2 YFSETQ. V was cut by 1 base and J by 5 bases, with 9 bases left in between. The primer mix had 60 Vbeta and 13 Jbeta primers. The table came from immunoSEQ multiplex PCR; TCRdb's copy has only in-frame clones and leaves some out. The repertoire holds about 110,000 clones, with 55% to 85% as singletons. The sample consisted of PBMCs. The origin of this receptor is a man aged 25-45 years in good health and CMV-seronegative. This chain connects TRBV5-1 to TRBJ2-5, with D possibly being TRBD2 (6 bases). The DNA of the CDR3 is TGCGCCAGCAGCTTGTACGGGGGTGAGACCCAGTACTTC. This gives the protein CASSLYGGETQYF. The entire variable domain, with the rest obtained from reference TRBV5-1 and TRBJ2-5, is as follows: KAGVTQTPRYLIKTRGQQVTLSCSPISGHRSVSWYQQTPGQGLQFLFEYFSETQRNKGNFPGRFSGRQFSNSRSEMNVSTLELGDSALYLCASSLYGGETQYFGPGTRLLVL.